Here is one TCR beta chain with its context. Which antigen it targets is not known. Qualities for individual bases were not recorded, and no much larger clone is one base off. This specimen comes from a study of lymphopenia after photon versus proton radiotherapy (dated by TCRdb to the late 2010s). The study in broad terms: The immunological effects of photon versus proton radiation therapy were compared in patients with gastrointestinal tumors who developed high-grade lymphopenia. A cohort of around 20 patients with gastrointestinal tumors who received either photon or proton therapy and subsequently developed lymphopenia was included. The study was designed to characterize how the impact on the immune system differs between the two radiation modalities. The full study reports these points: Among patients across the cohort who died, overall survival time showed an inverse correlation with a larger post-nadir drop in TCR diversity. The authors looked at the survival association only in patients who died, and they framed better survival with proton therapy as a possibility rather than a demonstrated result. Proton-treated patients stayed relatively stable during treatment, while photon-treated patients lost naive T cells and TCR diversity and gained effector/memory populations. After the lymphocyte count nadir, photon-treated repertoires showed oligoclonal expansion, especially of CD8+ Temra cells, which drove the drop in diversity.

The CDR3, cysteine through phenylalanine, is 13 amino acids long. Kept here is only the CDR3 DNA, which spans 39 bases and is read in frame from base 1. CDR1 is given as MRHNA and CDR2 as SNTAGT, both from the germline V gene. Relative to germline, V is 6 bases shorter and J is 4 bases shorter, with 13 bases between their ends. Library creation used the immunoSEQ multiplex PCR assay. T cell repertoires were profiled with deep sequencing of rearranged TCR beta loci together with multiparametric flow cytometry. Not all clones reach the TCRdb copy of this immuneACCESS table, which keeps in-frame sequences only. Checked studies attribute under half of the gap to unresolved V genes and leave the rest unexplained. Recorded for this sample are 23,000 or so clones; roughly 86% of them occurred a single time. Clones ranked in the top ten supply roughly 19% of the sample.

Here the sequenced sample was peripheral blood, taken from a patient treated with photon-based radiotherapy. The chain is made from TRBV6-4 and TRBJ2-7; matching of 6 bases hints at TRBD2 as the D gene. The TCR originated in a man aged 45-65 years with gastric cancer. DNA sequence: TGTGCCAGCAGCGGGAGACCCTTGTACGAGCAGTACTTC. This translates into CASSGRPLYEQYF.